This TCR beta chain was captured in a study of cytomegalovirus exposure and HLA in healthy donors. The PCR employed 60 Vbeta primers together with 13 Jbeta primers. Sequencing used immunoSEQ multiplex PCR; TCRdb keeps in-frame clones, though not all of them. The sample contains about 140,000 clones, 70% to 80% of which appear only once. This CDR3 region has 22 residues. J gave up 0 bases and V 3 bases, and 20 bases lay outside the gene matches. CDR1 is MGHRA and CDR2 is YSYEKL in the germline V gene. This receptor was obtained from a woman in her forties or fifties in good health and CMV-seronegative. The chain employs TRBV4-1 and TRBJ2-4; 10 bases are shared with TRBD2. The sequenced material came from PBMCs. For the CDR3, the DNA is TGCGCCAGCAGCCACCCTAGCGGGGGTCGAGAAGGTGGGAACCTAGCCAAAAACATTCAGTACTTC. It is translated as CASSHPSGGREGGNLAKNIQYF.